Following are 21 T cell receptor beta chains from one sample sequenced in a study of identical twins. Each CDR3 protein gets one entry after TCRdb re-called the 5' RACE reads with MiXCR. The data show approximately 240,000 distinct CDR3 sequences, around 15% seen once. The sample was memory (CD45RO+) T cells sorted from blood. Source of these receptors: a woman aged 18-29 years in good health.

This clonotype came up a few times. The CDR3, as DNA: TGCAGTGCAATTAGCGGGACAGGTTCCACTGAAGCTTTCTTT. As protein: CSAISGTGSTEAFF. This rearrangement joins TRBV20-1 to TRBJ1-1; TRBD1 aligns across 8 bases. J was trimmed by 4 bases and V by 6 bases; bases with no gene match: 10. Germline loops: CDR1 DFQATT, CDR2 SNEGSKA (reference sequence). This CDR3 region has 14 residues.

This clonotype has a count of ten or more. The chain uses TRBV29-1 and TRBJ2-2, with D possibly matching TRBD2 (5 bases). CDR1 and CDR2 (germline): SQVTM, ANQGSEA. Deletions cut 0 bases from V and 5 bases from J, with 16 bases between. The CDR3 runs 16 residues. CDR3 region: CSVEDLREHPTGELFF. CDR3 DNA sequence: TGCAGCGTTGAAGATCTTCGGGAACACCCGACCGGGGAGCTGTTTTTT.

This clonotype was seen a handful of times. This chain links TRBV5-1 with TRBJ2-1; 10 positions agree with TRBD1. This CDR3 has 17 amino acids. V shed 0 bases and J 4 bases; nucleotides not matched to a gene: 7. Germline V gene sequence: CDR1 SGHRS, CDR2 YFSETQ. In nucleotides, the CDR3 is TGCGCCAGCAGCTTGGCCAGGGGGACAGGGGCGTACAATGAGCAGTTCTTC. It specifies CASSLARGTGAYNEQFF. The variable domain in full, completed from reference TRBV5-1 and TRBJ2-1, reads KAGVTQTPRYLIKTRGQQVTLSCSPISGHRSVSWYQQTPGQGLQFLFEYFSETQRNKGNFPGRFSGRQFSNSRSEMNVSTLELGDSALYLCASSLARGTGAYNEQFFGPGTRLTVL.

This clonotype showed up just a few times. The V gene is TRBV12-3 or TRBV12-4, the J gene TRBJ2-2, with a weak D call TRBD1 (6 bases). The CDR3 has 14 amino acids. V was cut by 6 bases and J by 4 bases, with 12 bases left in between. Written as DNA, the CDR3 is TGTGCCAGCAGGAGGGGACAACCCACCGGGGAGCTGTTTTTT. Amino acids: CASRRGQPTGELFF.

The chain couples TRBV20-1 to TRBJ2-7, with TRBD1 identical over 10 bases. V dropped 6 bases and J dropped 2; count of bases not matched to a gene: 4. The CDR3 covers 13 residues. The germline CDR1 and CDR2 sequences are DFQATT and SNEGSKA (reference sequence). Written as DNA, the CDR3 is TGCAGTGCCCAGACAGGGGGCACCTACGAGCAGTACTTC. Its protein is CSAQTGGTYEQYF.

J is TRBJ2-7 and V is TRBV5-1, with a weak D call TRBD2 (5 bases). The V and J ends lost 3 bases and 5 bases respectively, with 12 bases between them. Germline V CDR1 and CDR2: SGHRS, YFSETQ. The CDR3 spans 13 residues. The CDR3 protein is CASSSPGKDEQYF. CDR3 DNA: TGCGCCAGCAGCTCTCCCGGGAAAGACGAGCAGTACTTC. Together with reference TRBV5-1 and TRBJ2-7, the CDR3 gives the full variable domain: KAGVTQTPRYLIKTRGQQVTLSCSPISGHRSVSWYQQTPGQGLQFLFEYFSETQRNKGNFPGRFSGRQFSNSRSEMNVSTLELGDSALYLCASSSPGKDEQYFGPGTRLTVT.

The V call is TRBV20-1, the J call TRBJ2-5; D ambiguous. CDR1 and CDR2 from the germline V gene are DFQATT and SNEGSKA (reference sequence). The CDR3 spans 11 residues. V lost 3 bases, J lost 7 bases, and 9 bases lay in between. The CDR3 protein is CSASLDGTQYF. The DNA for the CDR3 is TGCAGTGCTAGTCTAGATGGGACCCAGTACTTC.

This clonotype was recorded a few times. CDR3 loop: CASSEARLSDTQYF. The CDR3 coding sequence is TGCGCCAGCAGTGAAGCCAGGCTATCAGATACGCAGTATTTT. This sequence joins TRBV10-2 and TRBJ2-3; D gene ambiguous. Germline assignment: CDR1 WSHSY and CDR2 SAAADI. V lost 3 bases to trimming and J lost 4 bases, with 11 bases between them. The CDR3 extends over 14 amino acids.

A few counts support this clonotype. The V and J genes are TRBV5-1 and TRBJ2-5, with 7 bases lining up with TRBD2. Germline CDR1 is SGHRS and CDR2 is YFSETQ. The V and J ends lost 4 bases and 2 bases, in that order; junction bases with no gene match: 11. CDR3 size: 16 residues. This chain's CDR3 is CASSPRGGGGQETQYF. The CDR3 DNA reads TGCGCCAGCAGCCCTAGGGGTGGCGGGGGACAAGAGACCCAGTACTTC.

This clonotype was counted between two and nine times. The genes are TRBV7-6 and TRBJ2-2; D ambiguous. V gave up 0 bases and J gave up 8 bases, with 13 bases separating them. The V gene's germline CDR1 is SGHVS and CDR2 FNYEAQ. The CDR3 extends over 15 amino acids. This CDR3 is CASSLAAGVVGELFF. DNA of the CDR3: TGTGCCAGCAGCTTAGCGGCTGGGGTCGTGGGGGAGCTGTTTTTT.

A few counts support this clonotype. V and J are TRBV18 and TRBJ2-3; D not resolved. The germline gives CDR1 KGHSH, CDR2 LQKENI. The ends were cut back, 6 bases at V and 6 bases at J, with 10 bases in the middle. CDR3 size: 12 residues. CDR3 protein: CASSEARDTQYF. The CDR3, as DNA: TGTGCCAGCTCGGAAGCGAGGGATACGCAGTATTTT.

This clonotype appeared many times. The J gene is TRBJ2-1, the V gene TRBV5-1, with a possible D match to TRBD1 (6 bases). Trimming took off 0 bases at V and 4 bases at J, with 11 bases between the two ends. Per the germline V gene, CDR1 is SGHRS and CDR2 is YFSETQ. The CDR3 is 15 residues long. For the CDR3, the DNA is TGCGCCAGCAGCTTGGAAGGACAGCAATACAATGAGCAGTTCTTC. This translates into CASSLEGQQYNEQFF.

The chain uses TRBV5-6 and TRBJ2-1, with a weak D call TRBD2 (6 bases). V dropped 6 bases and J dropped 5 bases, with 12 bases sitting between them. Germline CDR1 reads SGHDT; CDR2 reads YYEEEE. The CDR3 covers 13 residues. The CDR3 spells CASMAGPNNEQFF. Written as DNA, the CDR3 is TGTGCCAGCATGGCGGGACCAAACAATGAGCAGTTCTTC.

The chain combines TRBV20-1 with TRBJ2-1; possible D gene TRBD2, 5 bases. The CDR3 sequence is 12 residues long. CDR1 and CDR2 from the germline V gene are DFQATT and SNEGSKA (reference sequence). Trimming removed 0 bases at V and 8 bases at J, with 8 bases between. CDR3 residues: CSARDWRDEQFF. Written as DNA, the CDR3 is TGCAGTGCTAGAGATTGGCGGGATGAGCAGTTCTTC.

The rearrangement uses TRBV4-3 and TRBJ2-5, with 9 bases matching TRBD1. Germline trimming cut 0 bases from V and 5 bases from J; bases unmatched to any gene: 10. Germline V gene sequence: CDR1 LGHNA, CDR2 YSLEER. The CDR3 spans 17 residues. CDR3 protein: CASSQDVPGQGMETQYF. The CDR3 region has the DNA TGCGCCAGCAGCCAAGACGTCCCGGGACAGGGAATGGAGACCCAGTACTTC.

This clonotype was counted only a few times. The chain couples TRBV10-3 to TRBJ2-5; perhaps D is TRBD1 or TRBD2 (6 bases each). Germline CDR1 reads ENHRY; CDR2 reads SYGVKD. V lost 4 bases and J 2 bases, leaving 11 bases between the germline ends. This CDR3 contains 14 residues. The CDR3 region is CAISAGAEQETQYF. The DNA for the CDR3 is TGTGCCATCAGTGCGGGGGCAGAACAAGAGACCCAGTACTTC.

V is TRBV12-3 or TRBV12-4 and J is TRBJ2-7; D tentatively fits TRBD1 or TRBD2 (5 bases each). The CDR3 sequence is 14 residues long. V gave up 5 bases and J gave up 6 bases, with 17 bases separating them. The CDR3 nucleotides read TGTGCCAGCAGTCACATCAGGGCACTAGGCGAGCAGTACTTC. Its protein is CASSHIRALGEQYF.

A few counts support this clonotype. Here the CDR3 DNA reads TGTGCCATCAGTGAAGGGCCTAGCGGTGAGGATACGCAGTATTTT. This translates into CAISEGPSGEDTQYF. This sequence joins TRBV10-3 and TRBJ2-3, with TRBD2 matching over 7 bases. The trim removed 3 bases at V and 6 bases at J, leaving 9 bases unmatched. Germline V gives CDR1 ENHRY, CDR2 SYGVKD. This CDR3 contains 15 residues.

CDR3 nucleotide sequence: TGCGCCAGCAGCCTGGCTAGCGGGTCCCAAATGGGAGATACGCAGTATTTT. This gives the protein CASSLASGSQMGDTQYF. V usage is TRBV23-1 and J usage is TRBJ2-3; 8 bases align to TRBD2. TRBV23-1 counts as an open reading frame of uncertain function. The CDR3 has 17 amino acids. V gave up 6 bases and J gave up 5 bases; unmatched junction bases: 16.

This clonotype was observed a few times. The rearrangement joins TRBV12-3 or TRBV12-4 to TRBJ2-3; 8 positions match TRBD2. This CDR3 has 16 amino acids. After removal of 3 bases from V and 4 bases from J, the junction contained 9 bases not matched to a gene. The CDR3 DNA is TGTGCCAGCAGTTTGGAATTGGCGGGGGGATCAGATACGCAGTATTTT. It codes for CASSLELAGGSDTQYF.

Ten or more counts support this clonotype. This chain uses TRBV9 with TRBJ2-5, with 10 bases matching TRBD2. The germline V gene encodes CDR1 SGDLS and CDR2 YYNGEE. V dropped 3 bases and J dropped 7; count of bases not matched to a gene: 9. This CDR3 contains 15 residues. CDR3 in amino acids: CASSASSGGAVTQYF. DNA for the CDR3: TGTGCCAGCAGCGCCTCCAGCGGGGGGGCCGTGACCCAGTACTTC.